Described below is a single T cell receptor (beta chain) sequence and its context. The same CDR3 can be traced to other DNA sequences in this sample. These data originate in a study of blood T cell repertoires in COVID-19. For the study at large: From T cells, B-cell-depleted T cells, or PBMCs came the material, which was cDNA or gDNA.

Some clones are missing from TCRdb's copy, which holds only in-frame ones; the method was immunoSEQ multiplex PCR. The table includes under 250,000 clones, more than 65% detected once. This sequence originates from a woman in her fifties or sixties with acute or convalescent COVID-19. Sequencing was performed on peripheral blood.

Here the CDR3 reads CASSQDNYNEQFF. CDR3 coding DNA: TGCGCCAGCAGCCAAGATAATTACAATGAGCAGTTCTTC. The chain employs TRBV4-3 and TRBJ2-1; D unresolved. Looked up from germline, CDR1 is LGHNA and CDR2 is YSLEER. The germline V and J ends were trimmed by 0 bases and 4 bases, with 4 bases remaining between them. The CDR3 runs 13 residues.